This TCR beta chain originates from a study of blood T cell repertoires in COVID-19 (dated by TCRdb to 2020 to 2022). As for the study more broadly: Collaborator samples came from the United States, Italy and Spain and covered acute and convalescent phases of COVID-19. The repertoires were released in a freely available public database intended as a resource for research on the immune response to SARS-CoV-2. The dataset comprised deeply sampled blood TCRbeta repertoires from subjects exposed to, actively infected with, or recovered from COVID-19. The prospective study material was composed of cDNA or gDNA derived from T cells, B-cell-depleted T cells, or PBMCs. Where available, HLA class I and class II types were obtained from metadata supplied by the sample provider rather than from assay-based typing. A de-identified subject ID, COVID-19 status, age in years and sex were almost always included in the sample metadata. Samples came from the ongoing ImmuneRACE study (first 160 participants) plus 1,254 subjects from 6 global collaborators.

This clone is a singleton in its sample. Its antigen specificity is not known. No quality values exist for individual bases; no much larger clone is one base distant. The CDR3 starts with the cysteine, ends with the phenylalanine, and has 13 residues. The entry retains the CDR3 DNA only, 39 bases that are in frame from base 1. The germline V gene encodes CDR1 MNHNS and CDR2 SASEGT. The junction shows trimming of 3 bases on V and 3 bases on J, plus 8 bases between the germline ends. Findings and caveats that apply to the study as a whole: The quantity of clinical and demographic metadata differed by source and by participant and was supplied without curation.

TCRbeta CDR3 regions were amplified from genomic DNA using the immunoSEQ Assay, a bias-controlled multiplex PCR. The source study handled its data this way. Within the assay, amplification of reference gene primers was used to estimate how many nucleated cells each sample contained. To quantify the absolute abundance of each unique TCRbeta CDR3 rearrangement, sequence reads were collapsed and filtered. Productive Simpson clonality was computed per sample as the square root of Simpson's diversity index over productive rearrangements. TCRdb limited this immuneACCESS table to in-frame rearrangements with V and J called. A share of clones is missing; checked studies link under half to unresolved V genes, and the rest is unexplained. The V and J calls and clone size were taken over from that table, and D and trimming were inferred from the DNA. This sample is represented by roughly 200,000 clones; around 85% of them were singletons. The top ten clones comprise 8.2% of the sample.

Each collaborating institution followed its own protocols to collect whole blood in K2EDTA tubes. For TCRbeta analysis, collaborator samples were shipped as frozen whole blood, as isolated PBMCs, or as DNA extracted from either sample type. The source material was peripheral blood. This TCR derives from a woman aged 55 to 70 with acute or convalescent COVID-19. This sequence uses TRBV6-1 and TRBJ1-2; 5 matching bases give a weak D call of TRBD1. The sequenced DNA is TGTGCCAGCAGTGACAGGGTAGACTATGGCTACACCTTC. The translation is CASSDRVDYGYTF.